What follows are 25 T cell receptor beta chains derived from one specimen sequenced in a study of blood T cell repertoires in COVID-19. Produced via immunoSEQ multiplex PCR; TCRdb's table is partial and in-frame only. The table has 90,000 to 150,000 clones, 80% to 90% seen once. Sequenced material: peripheral blood. The receptors were gathered from a man between 65 and 85 years old with active or convalescent COVID-19.

This chain joins TRBV10-3 and TRBJ2-3, with TRBD2 matching over 10 bases. Trimming took 7 bases from V and 0 from J; bases not matched to a gene: 10. The germline gives CDR1 ENHRY, CDR2 SYGVKD. There are 17 residues in the CDR3. The CDR3 DNA sequence: TGTGCCATCAAGGGTGGCGAGACTAGCGGGAGCACAGATACGCAGTATTTT. Translating it yields CAIKGGETSGSTDTQYF.

The chain carries TRBV19 and TRBJ1-3; TRBD1 matches at 8 bases. V shed 5 bases and J 2 bases; nucleotides not matched to a gene: 8. Germline lookup yields CDR1 LNHDA and CDR2 SQIVND (reference sequence). This CDR3 spans 16 amino acids. The CDR3 DNA reads as TGTGCCAGTAGTCACGTCGGACAGGGTCCTGGAAACACCATATATTTT. This encodes CASSHVGQGPGNTIYF.

The gene calls are TRBV18 and TRBJ2-6; 7 bases are a match to TRBD2. The J segment lost 4 bases and the V segment lost 4 bases, leaving 10 bases of the junction unmatched. Germline V gives CDR1 KGHSH, CDR2 LQKENI. CDR3 length: 17 amino acids. CDR3 in DNA: TGTGCCAGCTCACGAGGAGCGGGAAGGGCCGGGGCCAACGTCCTGACTTTC. Residues: CASSRGAGRAGANVLTF.

V gene TRBV16 combines with J gene TRBJ2-4; 7 bases align to TRBD1. V lost 7 bases and J lost 8; bases outside the gene matches: 23. The germline CDR1 and CDR2 sequences are KGHSY and FQNENV. This CDR3 has 18 residues. CDR3 loop: CASTATPRGQLGRDIQYF. CDR3 nucleotides: TGTGCCAGCACTGCCACCCCCCGGGGACAGCTTGGGCGAGACATTCAGTACTTC.

This clone came up once. The chain is built from TRBV3-1 (or the pseudogene TRBV3-2) and TRBJ2-1; D remains ambiguous. CDR3 length: 13 residues. Germline CDR1 LGHDT, CDR2 YNNKEL (reference sequence). V lost 4 bases and J 9 bases, leaving 13 bases between the germline ends. The CDR3 reads CASSPDTGSEQFF. Written as DNA, the CDR3 is TGTGCCAGCAGCCCCGACACTGGAAGTGAGCAGTTCTTC.

This clone was seen only a few times. The chain is built from TRBV5-6 and TRBJ2-3; TRBD2 matches 9 bases. The CDR3 is made up of 16 amino acids. J gave up 5 bases and V 1 base, and 8 bases lay outside the gene matches. The germline V gene encodes CDR1 SGHDT and CDR2 YYEEEE. This CDR3 reads CASSLSLAGEVDTQYF. For the CDR3, the DNA is TGTGCCAGCAGCTTGTCGTTAGCGGGAGAGGTAGATACGCAGTATTTT. Complete variable domain (other parts from reference TRBV5-6 and TRBJ2-3): DAGVTQSPTHLIKTRGQQVTLRCSPKSGHDTVSWYQQALGQGPQFIFQYYEEEERQRGNFPDRFSGHQFPNYSSELNVNALLLGDSALYLCASSLSLAGEVDTQYFGPGTRLTVL.

V usage is TRBV10-3 and J usage is TRBJ2-1, with 16 bases matching TRBD2. The V gene's germline CDR1 is ENHRY and CDR2 SYGVKD. This CDR3 region has 21 residues. The junction had 18 bases not matched to a gene; V was cut back by 2 bases and J by 8 bases. The CDR3 is CAISEPGGGLAGGKHGYEQFF. CDR3 nucleotide sequence: TGTGCCATCAGTGAGCCAGGCGGGGGACTAGCGGGAGGGAAGCACGGCTATGAGCAGTTCTTC.

This chain joins TRBV6-1 and TRBJ2-5; 10 bases are shared with TRBD2. The germline CDR1 and CDR2 sequences are MNHNS and SASEGT. J lost 7 bases, V lost 0 bases, and 14 bases had no gene match. This CDR3 comprises 18 residues. The CDR3 nucleotides read TGTGCCAGCAGTGAAGCGCGAACTAGCGGGAAGGGGGCCGGGACCCAGTACTTC. Translated, it gives CASSEARTSGKGAGTQYF.

The V call is TRBV10-3, the J call TRBJ1-2; D unresolved. Trimming stripped 3 bases from V and 2 bases from J, with 4 bases between. This CDR3 spans 12 amino acids. Germline CDR1 ENHRY, CDR2 SYGVKD. CDR3 DNA sequence: TGTGCCATCAGTGACCAGAACTATGGCTACACCTTC. It encodes CAISDQNYGYTF.

The chain combines TRBV28 with TRBJ2-5; D is uncertain. Looked up from germline, CDR1 is MDHEN and CDR2 is SYDVKM. V shed 10 bases and J shed 1 base, with 22 bases lying between them. There are 16 residues in the CDR3. The CDR3 loop is CATRPPLGDIQETQYF. Written as DNA, the CDR3 is TGTGCCACCCGACCCCCCCTCGGTGACATCCAAGAGACCCAGTACTTC.

CDR3 loop: CASSADRENTEAFF. CDR3 nucleotides: TGCGCCAGCAGCGCTGACAGGGAGAACACTGAAGCTTTCTTT. The chain has TRBV5-1 and TRBJ1-1, with TRBD1 matching over 7 bases. CDR1 SGHRS and CDR2 YFSETQ come from the germline V gene. V gave up 4 bases and J gave up 1 base; unmatched junction bases: 4. The CDR3 runs to 14 residues.

With respect to this clone: A read error may produce the germline difference seen at one junction end. This specimen includes other DNA sequences encoding the same CDR3. This chain connects TRBV13 to TRBJ2-7; 8 nucleotides align to TRBD2. Germline V gene lookup returns CDR1 PRHDT and CDR2 FYEKMQ (reference sequence). This CDR3 is 15 amino acids long. The CDR3 DNA reads as TGTGCCCGCAGGGCCGGGGGGGGGCTAACCTACGAGCAGTACTTC. Encoded protein: CARRAGGGLTYEQYF.

The chain carries TRBV7-8 and TRBJ1-3, with 8 bases that match TRBD1. V was pared by 1 base and J by 0 bases, with 11 bases of the junction left unmatched. Germline V gene lookup returns CDR1 SGHVS and CDR2 FQNEAQ. The length of the CDR3 is 19 residues. The DNA of the CDR3 is TGTGCCAGCAGCTTAGAAGGCCTGACAGGGGTAGGCTCTGGAAACACCATATATTTT. Protein sequence: CASSLEGLTGVGSGNTIYF.

This sequence joins TRBV12-3 or TRBV12-4 and TRBJ2-1, with D hard to call. V lost 9 bases, J lost 4 bases, and 10 bases lay in between. The CDR3 is made up of 12 amino acids. Written as DNA, the CDR3 is TGTGCCAGTTCCGGGTCTTACAATGAGCAGTTCTTC. Translation: CASSGSYNEQFF.

V gene TRBV30 combines with J gene TRBJ2-5; 15 bases map to TRBD2. The CDR3 is made up of 15 amino acids. From germline, CDR1 is GTSNPN and CDR2 SVGIG (reference sequence). J lost 5 bases, V lost 4 bases, and 5 bases had no gene match. The CDR3 loop reads CAWTKGLAGGETQYF. CDR3 coding DNA: TGTGCCTGGACCAAGGGACTAGCGGGAGGTGAGACCCAGTACTTC.

In DNA form, the CDR3 reads TGTGCCAGCAGCTACCGGGGGGGTAGCGGACCCTACGAGCAGTACTTC. Protein product: CASSYRGGSGPYEQYF. The genes are TRBV9 and TRBJ2-7; TRBD2 agrees at 8 bases. The CDR3 loop spans 16 amino acids. Per the germline V gene, CDR1 is SGDLS and CDR2 is YYNGEE. The trim removed 4 bases at V and 2 bases at J, leaving 11 bases unmatched.

The chain carries TRBV6-5 and TRBJ2-7; D is unclear. This CDR3 has 14 amino acids. Germline V CDR1 and CDR2: MNHEY, SVGAGI. Trimming left V 4 bases short and J 2 bases short, with 12 bases between. The CDR3 coding sequence is TGTGCCAGCAGTTTATTGAGCGATCCCTACGAGCAGTACTTC. Translated: CASSLLSDPYEQYF.

The chain recombines TRBV7-9 with TRBJ1-5, with 9 bases that match TRBD1. Germline V gene sequence: CDR1 SEHNR, CDR2 FQNEAQ (reference sequence). The CDR3 covers 15 residues. V lost 0 bases and J lost 6; bases outside the gene matches: 3. CDR3 nucleotide sequence: TGTGCCAGCAGCTTAGCGGGGACAGGGAGTCAGCCCCAGCATTTT. This sequence encodes CASSLAGTGSQPQHF.

The chain links TRBV28 to TRBJ2-5; D is unclear. The CDR3 runs 15 residues. Trimming removed 5 bases from V and 3 bases from J, with 16 bases in between. The germline gives CDR1 MDHEN, CDR2 SYDVKM. The CDR3 bases are TGTGCCAGCAGTGCTTCCGAACGGGTAAAAGAGACCCAGTACTTC. Translating gives CASSASERVKETQYF.

J is TRBJ2-3 and V is TRBV4-1; TRBD2 might be the D (6 bases). The CDR3 has 16 amino acids. V lost 7 bases, J lost 1 base, and 18 bases lay in between. Per the germline V gene, CDR1 is MGHRA and CDR2 is YSYEKL. The CDR3 protein is CASMLNPGLGTDTQYF. CDR3 DNA sequence: TGCGCCAGCATGTTAAATCCGGGACTGGGCACAGATACGCAGTATTTT.

The rearrangement uses TRBV6-5 and TRBJ2-7, with D possibly being TRBD1 (5 bases). Trimming cost V 6 bases and J 0 bases, with 9 bases left between them. Per germline, CDR1 MNHEY and CDR2 SVGAGI. The CDR3 contains 13 residues. The CDR3 DNA follows: TGTGCCAGCAGAGAGCAGGGCTCCTACGAGCAGTACTTC. It translates to CASREQGSYEQYF.

J is TRBJ2-7 and V is TRBV19, with 8 positions matching TRBD2. J lost 4 bases, V lost 9 bases, and 8 bases had no gene match. The germline V gene encodes CDR1 LNHDA and CDR2 SQIVND (reference sequence). The CDR3 extends over 13 amino acids. Written as DNA, the CDR3 is TGTGCCAGCCCGGGGGGGACGGTGTACGAGCAGTACTTC. This encodes CASPGGTVYEQYF. The full variable domain, rest sourced from reference TRBV19 and TRBJ2-7, is DGGITQSPKYLFRKEGQNVTLSCEQNLNHDAMYWYRQDPGQGLRLIYYSQIVNDFQKGDIAEGYSVSREKKESFPLTVTSAQKNPTAFYLCASPGGTVYEQYFGPGTRLTVT.

The chain carries TRBV28 and TRBJ2-5; D is unresolved. The CDR3 extends over 19 amino acids. V was clipped by 4 bases and J by 0 bases, with 24 bases between them. The germline V gene encodes CDR1 MDHEN and CDR2 SYDVKM. In DNA form, the CDR3 reads TGTGCCAGCAGTTCGGTTAGTGTATTAAGGAGCGCCTACCAAGAGACCCAGTACTTC. It is translated as CASSSVSVLRSAYQETQYF. Full variable domain (outside the CDR3, taken from reference TRBV28 and TRBJ2-5): DVKVTQSSRYLVKRTGEKVFLECVQDMDHENMFWYRQDPGLGLRLIYFSYDVKMKEKGDIPEGYSVSREKKERFSLILESASTNQTSMYLCASSSVSVLRSAYQETQYFGPGTRLLVL.

Concerning this clone itself: The sample has other DNA sequences that encode this CDR3 too. The CDR3 coding sequence is TGTGCCAGCAGTTTATCGGGCTACGAGCAGTACTTC. Protein product: CASSLSGYEQYF. This chain connects TRBV28 to TRBJ2-7; D ambiguous. Deletions cut 1 base from V and 3 bases from J, with 4 bases between. Germline-derived CDR1 and CDR2 are MDHEN and SYDVKM. CDR3 length: 12 residues.

This CDR3 is CASSLAGGYYGYTF. CDR3 bases: TGCGCCAGCAGCTTGGCCGGGGGATACTATGGCTACACCTTC. The chain recombines TRBV5-1 with TRBJ1-2, with D possibly matching TRBD1 (5 bases). Germline lookup yields CDR1 SGHRS and CDR2 YFSETQ. Trimming left V 0 bases short and J 3 bases short, with 9 bases between. The CDR3 has 14 amino acids. The full variable domain, rest sourced from reference TRBV5-1 and TRBJ1-2, is KAGVTQTPRYLIKTRGQQVTLSCSPISGHRSVSWYQQTPGQGLQFLFEYFSETQRNKGNFPGRFSGRQFSNSRSEMNVSTLELGDSALYLCASSLAGGYYGYTFGSGTRLTVV.